These 32 T cell receptor beta chains were all obtained from the same sample, sequenced in a study of OX40 agonist ivuxolimab in advanced cancers. Data came from immunoSEQ multiplex PCR; TCRdb stores just in-frame clones and leaves some out. The sample records about 55,000 clones, 89% being singletons. Sequencing was performed on CD4+ or CD8+ T cells sorted from blood, taken in a trial of the OX40 agonist ivuxolimab. The receptors were sampled from an adult with an advanced solid tumor such as melanoma, head and neck, liver or kidney cancer.

V is TRBV5-6 and J is TRBJ1-1; a possible D gene is TRBD1 (5 bases). V was clipped by 4 bases and J by 7 bases, with 14 bases between them. Germline V lookup: CDR1 SGHDT, CDR2 YYEEEE. The CDR3 contains 13 residues. CDR3 sequence reads: CASSGTGSGEAFF. The CDR3 nucleotides are TGTGCCAGCAGCGGGACGGGTTCTGGTGAAGCTTTCTTT.

The chain is built from TRBV30 and TRBJ2-1; perhaps TRBD2 as D (5 bases). Germline V CDR1 and CDR2: GTSNPN, SVGIG (reference sequence). This CDR3 is built from 16 residues. V lost 0 bases and J lost 0, with 12 bases in between. CDR3 coding DNA: TGTGCCTGGAGTGTGCAGAGTGGGAGCTCCTACAATGAGCAGTTCTTC. Protein sequence: CAWSVQSGSSYNEQFF. Drawing the rest from reference TRBV30 and TRBJ2-1, the complete variable domain is SQTIHQWPATLVQPVGSPLSLECTVEGTSNPNLYWYRQAAGRGLQLLFYSVGIGQISSEVPQNLSASRPQDRQFILSSKKLLLSDSGFYLCAWSVQSGSSYNEQFFGPGTRLTVL.

This clone came up a few times. This sequence joins TRBV6-5 and TRBJ2-3; TRBD2 matches 8 bases. There are 15 residues in the CDR3. Germline loops: CDR1 MNHEY, CDR2 SVGAGI. The V gene end was trimmed by 4 bases and the J gene end by 4 bases; junction bases not matched to a gene: 7. The CDR3 sequence: CASSSSAGVADTQYF. The CDR3 bases are TGTGCCAGCAGTTCCTCAGCGGGAGTCGCAGATACGCAGTATTTT.

V and J are TRBV5-8 and TRBJ1-5; no firm D call. There are 17 residues in the CDR3. V dropped 4 bases and J dropped 0 bases, with 17 bases sitting between them. Germline loops: CDR1 SGHTS, CDR2 YDEGEE. Here the CDR3 reads CASSLHPAANSNQPQHF. Here the CDR3 DNA reads TGTGCCAGCAGCCTCCACCCGGCCGCGAATAGCAATCAGCCCCAGCATTTT.

This clone was seen only a few times. The V call is TRBV10-3, the J call TRBJ1-1; D unclear. The CDR3 runs 14 residues. V was cut by 4 bases and J by 2 bases, with 11 bases left in between. Germline V gives CDR1 ENHRY, CDR2 SYGVKD. The DNA of the CDR3 is TGTGCCATCAGTGCCGGAGGAGTAAACACTGAAGCTTTCTTT. This translates into CAISAGGVNTEAFF.

The table lists this clone with a count of one. The CDR3: CASSLTAQEDQPQHF. Written as DNA, the CDR3 is TGTGCCAGCAGCTTGACCGCACAAGAAGACCAGCCCCAGCATTTT. The chain uses TRBV6-5 and TRBJ1-5; D unresolved. The CDR3 sequence is 15 residues long. V lost 6 bases to trimming and J lost 7 bases, with 19 bases between them. Per germline, CDR1 MNHEY and CDR2 SVGAGI.

The V call is TRBV7-9, the J call TRBJ2-1, with a tentative D call TRBD2 (5 bases). Germline V gene sequence: CDR1 SEHNR, CDR2 FQNEAQ (reference sequence). Trimming shortened V by 4 bases and J by 7 bases, and 14 bases separated the two germline ends. The CDR3 is made up of 14 amino acids. The CDR3 DNA follows: TGTGCCAGCAGCTCAGCTGAGAGGAGGAATGAGCAGTTCTTC. Protein: CASSSAERRNEQFF.

The chain couples TRBV6-5 to TRBJ1-1; possibly TRBD1 for D (5 bases). Germline assignment: CDR1 MNHEY and CDR2 SVGAGI. The CDR3 is 14 amino acids. V was trimmed by 8 bases and J by 1 base, leaving 14 bases between them. In DNA form, the CDR3 reads TGTGCCAGCGGGGAGGACGGGGGGAACACTGAAGCTTTCTTT. This gives the protein CASGEDGGNTEAFF.

The J gene is TRBJ2-7, the V gene TRBV4-3; D might be TRBD2 (5 bases). Germline CDR1 reads LGHNA; CDR2 reads YSLEER. V lost 4 bases, J lost 4 bases, and 14 bases lay in between. The CDR3 extends over 14 amino acids. The CDR3 spells CASSRWTAIYEQYV. As DNA, the CDR3 is TGCGCCAGCAGCCGCTGGACTGCTATTTACGAGCAGTACGTC.

This chain links TRBV14 with TRBJ1-1; no clear D gene. V lost 3 bases to trimming and J lost 2 bases, with 7 bases between them. This CDR3 is built from 13 residues. Germline V CDR1 and CDR2: SGHDN, FVKESK. The CDR3 bases are TGTGCCAGCAGCCAGGGTTTTAACACTGAAGCTTTCTTT. It is translated as CASSQGFNTEAFF.

The chain employs TRBV9 and TRBJ1-5, with D possibly TRBD1 on 5 matching bases. Germline loops: CDR1 SGDLS, CDR2 YYNGEE. The CDR3 runs to 14 residues. V was pared by 3 bases and J by 0 bases, with 7 bases between. The CDR3 region has the DNA TGTGCCAGCAGCGGGGGGAGTAGCAATCAGCCCCAGCATTTT. Translating gives CASSGGSSNQPQHF. Filled out from reference TRBV9 and TRBJ1-5, the complete variable domain reads DSGVTQTPKHLITATGQRVTLRCSPRSGDLSVYWYQQSLDQGLQFLIQYYNGEERAKGNILERFSAQQFPDLHSELNLSSLELGDSALYFCASSGGSSNQPQHFGDGTRLSIL.

The chain uses TRBV18 and TRBJ1-1, with TRBD1 matching over 7 bases. Looked up from germline, CDR1 is KGHSH and CDR2 is LQKENI. Germline trimming cut 3 bases from V and 0 bases from J; bases unmatched to any gene: 19. The CDR3 is 20 residues long. CDR3 nucleotide sequence: TGTGCCAGCTCACCGTTCGGTTATTTCGCGACAGGGCCCATGAACACTGAAGCTTTCTTT. Translated, it gives CASSPFGYFATGPMNTEAFF.

This clone appeared once. The V and J genes are TRBV2 and TRBJ2-7, with a possible D match to TRBD1 (5 bases). CDR3 size: 12 residues. V was pared by 3 bases and J by 6 bases, with 9 bases between. Per the germline V gene, CDR1 is SNHLY and CDR2 is FYNNEI. In DNA form, the CDR3 reads TGTGCCAGCAGTGAGACAGCTGGCGAGCAGTACTTC. This codes for CASSETAGEQYF.

The J gene is TRBJ2-7, the V gene TRBV2, with TRBD1 identical over 11 bases. This CDR3 is built from 18 residues. Trimming took 1 base from V and 6 from J; bases not matched to a gene: 14. The V gene's germline CDR1 is SNHLY and CDR2 FYNNEI. The CDR3 protein is CASSEEGTGTGGSGEQYV. The DNA of the CDR3 is TGTGCCAGCAGTGAAGAGGGTACCGGGACAGGGGGATCGGGCGAGCAGTACGTC.

The J gene is TRBJ1-1, the V gene TRBV6-5; D gene ambiguous. Trimming removed 3 bases from V and 1 base from J, with 6 bases in between. This CDR3 comprises 13 residues. CDR1 and CDR2 (germline): MNHEY, SVGAGI. In nucleotides, the CDR3 is TGTGCCAGCAGTTATCACAGGAACACTGAAGCTTTCTTT. The encoded protein is CASSYHRNTEAFF.

The chain employs TRBV2 and TRBJ1-1, with a tentative D call TRBD1 (6 bases). Trimming removed 8 bases from V and 3 bases from J, with 10 bases in between. This CDR3 contains 12 residues. Germline CDR1 and CDR2: SNHLY and FYNNEI. The CDR3 DNA reads as TGTGCCAGCCAAAAGGGGGACACTGAAGCTTTCTTT. Its translation is CASQKGDTEAFF.

The chain carries TRBV28 and TRBJ2-7; 10 nucleotides match TRBD2. Germline V gene lookup returns CDR1 MDHEN and CDR2 SYDVKM. The CDR3 sequence is 13 residues long. J was trimmed by 5 bases and V by 8 bases; bases with no gene match: 6. CDR3 sequence: CASALAGVHEQYF. The CDR3 DNA reads TGTGCCAGCGCCCTAGCGGGAGTCCACGAGCAGTACTTC.

The chain is built from TRBV6-5 and TRBJ1-1; no clear D gene. The CDR3 covers 13 residues. V lost 3 bases to trimming and J lost 7 bases, with 12 bases between them. CDR1 is MNHEY, CDR2 SVGAGI, per germline. CDR3 sequence reads: CASSYTPGNEAFF. DNA of the CDR3: TGTGCCAGCAGTTATACCCCCGGGAATGAAGCTTTCTTT.

The rearrangement uses TRBV6-1 and TRBJ2-7; no firm D call. Trimming removed 0 bases at V and 3 bases at J, with 6 bases between. The CDR3 loop spans 13 amino acids. CDR1 is MNHNS, CDR2 SASEGT, per germline. CDR3 in amino acids: CASSEAKYYEQYF. DNA of the CDR3: TGTGCCAGCAGTGAAGCGAAGTACTACGAGCAGTACTTC.

The chain couples TRBV19 to TRBJ1-6; D not resolved. The V gene's germline CDR1 is LNHDA and CDR2 SQIVND (reference sequence). The CDR3 contains 14 residues. Between the trimmed V and J ends, which lost 5 bases and 2 bases, there was a span of 7 bases. The CDR3 protein is CASSSRTYNSPLHF. For the CDR3, the DNA is TGTGCCAGTAGTTCCCGTACCTATAATTCACCCCTCCACTTT.

The V and J genes are TRBV5-8 and TRBJ1-5; D call uncertain. The CDR3 is made up of 15 amino acids. Germline V gene data show CDR1 as SGHTS and CDR2 as YDEGEE. The V end was cut by 4 bases, the J end by 9 bases, with 20 bases between. CDR3 nucleotide sequence: TGTGCCAGCAGCCTAACGGGCCAGGCCTTAGGGCCCCAGCATTTT. This codes for CASSLTGQALGPQHF.

The chain couples TRBV7-8 to TRBJ2-3; the match to TRBD2 covers 11 bases. V shed 7 bases and J 6 bases; nucleotides not matched to a gene: 9. Germline V CDR1 and CDR2: SGHVS, FQNEAQ. This CDR3 has 15 residues. CDR3 DNA sequence: TGTGCCAGCACTATTAGCGGGAGGGTTTTTGATACGCAGTATTTT. Translation gives CASTISGRVFDTQYF.

This rearrangement joins TRBV27 to TRBJ2-1, with 8 bases that match TRBD2. The V segment lost 3 bases and the J segment 4 bases; nucleotides outside the gene matches: 8. Germline V gene lookup returns CDR1 MNHEY and CDR2 SMNVEV (reference sequence). The length of the CDR3 is 16 residues. In nucleotides, the CDR3 is TGTGCCAGCAGTTTCCCGGGAGGGCCGGGGTACAATGAGCAGTTCTTC. This sequence encodes CASSFPGGPGYNEQFF.

In the case of this clone: At the DNA level, this CDR3 is encoded by other sequences in the same sample as well. The V call is TRBV27, the J call TRBJ1-1; D unresolved. CDR3 length: 13 amino acids. Germline CDR1 MNHEY, CDR2 SMNVEV (reference sequence). V was trimmed by 3 bases and J by 1 base, leaving 6 bases between them. The DNA of the CDR3 is TGTGCCAGCAGTTTGGGTGGGAACACTGAAGCTTTCTTT. This codes for CASSLGGNTEAFF.

The chain uses TRBV27 and TRBJ2-7; D assignment may be TRBD1 or TRBD2 (6 bases each). Germline CDR1 is MNHEY and CDR2 is SMNVEV (reference sequence). With 0 bases removed from V and 4 bases from J, the gap between germline ends came to 25 bases. This CDR3 spans 19 amino acids. CDR3 in DNA: TGTGCCAGCAGTTTATCCTGGGGGCTAGCGAACCTTCGGGGTTACGAGCAGTACTTC. Protein product: CASSLSWGLANLRGYEQYF.

This chain uses TRBV29-1 with TRBJ1-1, with no clear D. Between the trimmed V and J ends, which lost 7 bases and 1 base, there was a span of 22 bases. CDR3 length equals 16 residues. From germline, CDR1 is SQVTM and CDR2 ANQGSEA. The CDR3, as DNA: TGCAGCGGGACGGTGGTAGCGGCCAAACCGAACACTGAAGCTTTCTTT. Encoded protein: CSGTVVAAKPNTEAFF.

This clone has just one count. V and J are TRBV7-6 and TRBJ2-7, with TRBD2 as a possible D gene (5 bases). This CDR3 is built from 13 residues. V lost 5 bases and J 4 bases, leaving 12 bases between the germline ends. The germline gives CDR1 SGHVS, CDR2 FNYEAQ. CDR3 DNA: TGTGCCAGCAGCCCCGGGATTTTTTACGAGCAGTACTTC. Its protein product is CASSPGIFYEQYF. Full variable domain (outside the CDR3, taken from reference TRBV7-6 and TRBJ2-7): GAGVSQSPRYKVTKRGQDVALRCDPISGHVSLYWYRQALGQGPEFLTYFNYEAQQDKSGLPNDRFSAERPEGSISTLTIQRTEQRDSAMYRCASSPGIFYEQYFGPGTRLTVT.

This clone has only one observation. V is TRBV2 and J is TRBJ1-3; D ambiguous. V lost 6 bases to trimming and J lost 4 bases, with 16 bases between them. CDR1 SNHLY and CDR2 FYNNEI come from the germline V gene. The CDR3 is 15 amino acids. The DNA for the CDR3 is TGTGCCAGCAGCCCGACCACCCAGAAGGGAAACACCATATATTTT. Encoded protein: CASSPTTQKGNTIYF.

The chain's CDR3 is CASSLGEVNQPQHF. The CDR3 DNA reads as TGTGCCAGCAGCTTGGGGGAGGTAAATCAGCCCCAGCATTTT. J is TRBJ1-5 and V is TRBV5-5; D ambiguous. This CDR3 has 14 amino acids. Per the germline V gene, CDR1 is SGHKS and CDR2 is YYEKEE (reference sequence). V was pared by 0 bases and J by 4 bases, with 8 bases between.

The V and J genes are TRBV19 and TRBJ1-2, with 10 nucleotides matching TRBD1. This CDR3 spans 15 amino acids. Per the germline V gene, CDR1 is LNHDA and CDR2 is SQIVND (reference sequence). V dropped 6 bases and J dropped 2; count of bases not matched to a gene: 6. The DNA of the CDR3 is TGTGCCAGTAGCCCTGGACAGGGGGTGAACTATGGCTACACCTTC. Amino acids: CASSPGQGVNYGYTF.

V usage is TRBV7-9 and J usage is TRBJ2-2; 9 nucleotides agree with TRBD1. The CDR3 is 16 residues long. The trim removed 5 bases at V and 1 base at J, leaving 5 bases unmatched. Germline CDR1 SEHNR, CDR2 FQNEAQ (reference sequence). CDR3 region: CASSLPGQGNTGELFF. In DNA, the CDR3 is TGTGCCAGCAGCCTACCGGGACAGGGGAACACCGGGGAGCTGTTTTTT.

This chain's CDR3 is CASSEGTSGRWSQYV. CDR3 coding DNA: TGTGCCAGCAGCGAAGGGACTAGCGGTCGGTGGTCCCAGTACGTC. This chain links TRBV12-1 with TRBJ2-7; the listed D gene, TRBD2, was not tested against the DNA. TRBV12-1 is a pseudogene. This CDR3 has 15 amino acids.